The 20 T cell receptor beta chains below were found in one sample sequenced in a study of CD8 T cells in Susac syndrome. When the RNA was reverse transcribed, random hexamers were used with an input of about 0.5 to 1 ug. TCRdb analysed the immunoSEQ multiplex PCR reads with MiXCR anew, one entry per CDR3 protein. The table has about 25,000 distinct CDR3 sequences, 94% seen once; the top ten hold roughly 0.27%. What was sequenced was CD8+ T cells from PBMCs. The receptors derive from a human donor in good health.

This chain uses TRBV29-1 with TRBJ1-1; D is possibly TRBD1 (5 bases). The germline V gene encodes CDR1 SQVTM and CDR2 ANQGSEA. CDR3 length: 14 amino acids. The ends were cut back, 5 bases at V and 4 bases at J, with 17 bases in the middle. The CDR3 here is CSVWGGAGSTEAFF. The CDR3 DNA reads TGCAGCGTTTGGGGGGGTGCCGGGAGCACTGAAGCTTTCTTT.

This chain joins TRBV7-2 and TRBJ2-1; 8 bases map to TRBD1. The CDR3 has 13 residues. Germline trimming cut 4 bases from V and 6 bases from J; bases unmatched to any gene: 2. Germline CDR1 and CDR2: SGHTA and FQGNSA. CDR3 sequence (DNA): TGTGCCAGCAGCTCTACAGGGGGCAATGAGCAGTTCTTC. Its protein is CASSSTGGNEQFF. The entire variable domain, with the rest obtained from reference TRBV7-2 and TRBJ2-1, is as follows: GAGVSQSPSNKVTEKGKDVELRCDPISGHTALYWYRQSLGQGLEFLIYFQGNSAPDKSGLPSDRFSAERTGGSVSTLTIQRTQQEDSAVYLCASSSTGGNEQFFGPGTRLTVL.

The V call is TRBV29-1, the J call TRBJ2-2; D perhaps matches TRBD1 (5 bases). The V end was cut by 7 bases, the J end by 2 bases, with 11 bases between. Germline-derived CDR1 and CDR2 are SQVTM and ANQGSEA. The CDR3 length is 13 residues. The CDR3 DNA follows: TGCAGCGCCGAGGACACTAACACCGGGGAGCTGTTTTTT. As protein: CSAEDTNTGELFF.

The chain combines TRBV24-1 with TRBJ1-5; tentative D call: TRBD1 (6 bases). Trimming removed 9 bases from V and 5 bases from J, with 16 bases in between. Germline loops: CDR1 KGHDR, CDR2 SFDVKD. There are 14 residues in the CDR3. CDR3 nucleotides: TGTGCCACCCAGGCCAGGGGAGGGTATCAGCCCCAGCATTTT. It encodes CATQARGGYQPQHF.

The genes are TRBV20-1 and TRBJ2-5; TRBD1 aligns across 10 bases. After removal of 6 bases from V and 5 bases from J, the junction contained 9 bases not matched to a gene. Per germline, CDR1 DFQATT and CDR2 SNEGSKA (reference sequence). CDR3 length equals 14 residues. In nucleotides, the CDR3 is TGCAGTGCCAAGTCGACAGGGGGCTGGGAGACCCAGTACTTC. Protein product: CSAKSTGGWETQYF.

This chain connects TRBV10-3 to TRBJ2-3; 12 nucleotides align to TRBD2. The CDR3 spans 12 residues. V shed 5 bases and J 14 bases; nucleotides not matched to a gene: 5. Germline V gives CDR1 ENHRY, CDR2 SYGVKD. The CDR3 spells CAISSTSGGRYF. Written as DNA, the CDR3 is TGTGCCATCAGTTCCACTAGCGGGGGGCGGTATTTT.

The V and J genes are TRBV7-9 and TRBJ2-5, with 10 bases aligning to TRBD2. The CDR3 loop spans 15 amino acids. Germline CDR1 reads SEHNR; CDR2 reads FQNEAQ (reference sequence). Trimming removed 6 bases from V and 1 base from J; junction bases left unmatched: 5. Here the CDR3 reads CASRYSGGFQETQYF. CDR3 in DNA: TGTGCCAGCAGATATAGCGGGGGGTTCCAAGAGACCCAGTACTTC.

This rearrangement joins TRBV18 to TRBJ1-2, with D possibly TRBD1 on 5 matching bases. Trimming removed 2 bases from V and 0 bases from J, with 10 bases in between. The germline V gene has CDR1 KGHSH and CDR2 LQKENI. This CDR3 comprises 15 residues. CDR3 residues: CASSPVQTANYGYTF. DNA for the CDR3: TGTGCCAGCTCACCAGTTCAGACAGCTAACTATGGCTACACCTTC.

This chain connects TRBV7-6 to TRBJ2-7; 7 bases align to TRBD1. CDR1 and CDR2 (germline): SGHVS, FNYEAQ. There are 13 residues in the CDR3. V lost 5 bases, J lost 2 bases, and 3 bases stayed unmatched. In nucleotides, the CDR3 is TGTGCCAGCAGCAAGGACAGGACCTACGAGCAGTACTTC. Translated, it gives CASSKDRTYEQYF.

The chain combines TRBV29-1 with TRBJ1-1; D is unresolved. The CDR3 is 12 residues long. Germline-derived CDR1 and CDR2 are SQVTM and ANQGSEA. Trimming removed 7 bases from V and 1 base from J, with 10 bases in between. CDR3 residues: CSARRPNTEAFF. The CDR3 DNA reads as TGCAGCGCCAGAAGGCCGAACACTGAAGCTTTCTTT. Variable domain in full (rest from reference TRBV29-1 and TRBJ1-1): SAVISQKPSRDICQRGTSLTIQCQVDSQVTMMFWYRQQPGQSLTLIATANQGSEATYESGFVIDKFPISRPNLTFSTLTVSNMSPEDSSIYLCSARRPNTEAFFGQGTRLTVV.

This sequence joins TRBV20-1 and TRBJ2-1; 13 bases line up with TRBD2. Unmatched junction bases numbered 8, after V lost 1 base and J lost 8 bases. Germline V CDR1 and CDR2: DFQATT, SNEGSKA (reference sequence). The CDR3 is 16 amino acids. The CDR3 protein is CSARGLAGGQTDEQFF. For the CDR3, the DNA is TGCAGTGCTAGAGGACTAGCGGGGGGCCAAACCGATGAGCAGTTCTTC.

The chain combines TRBV20-1 with TRBJ2-3; 8 nucleotides line up with TRBD2. The CDR3 runs 15 residues. Germline CDR1 and CDR2: DFQATT and SNEGSKA (reference sequence). The J segment lost 1 base and the V segment lost 5 bases, leaving 8 bases of the junction unmatched. CDR3 sequence reads: CSAPATSDGTDTQYF. For the CDR3, the DNA is TGCAGTGCTCCGGCGACTAGCGACGGCACAGATACGCAGTATTTT.

The chain joins TRBV6-2 or TRBV6-3 to TRBJ1-1; maybe TRBD1 (6 bases). The CDR3 has 13 amino acids. Germline values: CDR1 MNHEY, CDR2 SVGEGT. Trimming removed 5 bases at V and 11 bases at J, with 18 bases between. CDR3 protein: CASSTGQLGWAFF. In nucleotides, the CDR3 is TGTGCCAGCAGTACCGGACAGCTCGGGTGGGCTTTCTTT.

This chain connects TRBV6-6 to TRBJ2-7, with D possibly being TRBD1 (6 bases). Germline loops: CDR1 MNHNY, CDR2 SVGAGI (reference sequence). Trimming stripped 4 bases from V and 1 base from J, with 11 bases between. CDR3 length: 14 residues. CDR3 sequence (DNA): TGTGCCAGCAGTTTAGGACAGTTTTCCTACGAGCAGTACTTC. Amino acids: CASSLGQFSYEQYF.

As to this clonotype: An end of the junction differs from the germline gene, which may be a read error. V and J are TRBV5-1 and TRBJ1-5; D unclear. The length of the CDR3 is 14 residues. The germline CDR1 and CDR2 sequences are SGHRS and YFSETQ. The chain's CDR3 is CAGSLSVEGQPQHF. The CDR3, as DNA: TGCGCCGGCAGCTTGAGTGTAGAGGGTCAGCCCCAGCATTTT. The variable domain in full, with the rest retrieved from reference TRBV5-1 and TRBJ1-5, is KAGVTQTPRYLIKTRGQQVTLSCSPISGHRSVSWYQQTPGQGLQFLFEYFSETQRNKGNFPGRFSGRQFSNSRSEMNVSTLELGDSALYLCAGSLSVEGQPQHFGDGTRLSIL.

Remarks on this clonotype: A junction boundary mismatches the germline segment, possibly from a read error. This chain connects TRBV12-3 or TRBV12-4 to TRBJ2-1; 9 bases agree with TRBD1. The CDR3 extends over 12 amino acids. The CDR3 loop is CASSLHRDRDIF. The CDR3 DNA reads as TGTGCCAGCAGTTTACACCGGGACAGGGATATCTTC.

The V and J genes are TRBV25-1 and TRBJ2-5; D is perhaps TRBD1 (6 bases). The V end was cut by 6 bases, the J end by 4 bases, with 9 bases between. CDR1 and CDR2 (germline): MGHDK, SYGVNS. The CDR3 has 12 residues. CDR3 amino acids: CASRGGVETQYF. DNA for the CDR3: TGTGCCAGCAGAGGGGGAGTAGAGACCCAGTACTTC.

The genes are TRBV4-3 and TRBJ2-1; weak D call: TRBD2 (6 bases). V lost 5 bases to trimming and J lost 2 bases, with 16 bases between them. The CDR3 is made up of 16 amino acids. The V gene's germline CDR1 is LGHNA and CDR2 YSLEER. CDR3 residues: CASSSSALAPYNEQFF. CDR3 coding DNA: TGCGCCAGCAGCTCTAGCGCCCTGGCCCCCTACAATGAGCAGTTCTTC.

The chain joins TRBV25-1 to TRBJ2-2; TRBD1 might be the D (6 bases). Germline lookup yields CDR1 MGHDK and CDR2 SYGVNS. The CDR3 is 14 amino acids. Trimming pared 6 bases from V and 3 bases from J, leaving 11 bases between. The CDR3 nucleotides read TGTGCCAGCAGACCTAACAGGGACACCGGGGAGCTGTTTTTT. Translating it yields CASRPNRDTGELFF.

V gene TRBV7-8 combines with J gene TRBJ2-1; 9 bases are shared with TRBD1. V gave up 5 bases and J gave up 7 bases; unmatched junction bases: 9. CDR1 and CDR2 from the germline V gene are SGHVS and FQNEAQ. The CDR3 is 15 residues long. This chain's CDR3 is CASSRAGTGKNEQFF. Written as DNA, the CDR3 is TGTGCCAGCAGCCGAGCCGGGACAGGGAAGAATGAGCAGTTCTTC.